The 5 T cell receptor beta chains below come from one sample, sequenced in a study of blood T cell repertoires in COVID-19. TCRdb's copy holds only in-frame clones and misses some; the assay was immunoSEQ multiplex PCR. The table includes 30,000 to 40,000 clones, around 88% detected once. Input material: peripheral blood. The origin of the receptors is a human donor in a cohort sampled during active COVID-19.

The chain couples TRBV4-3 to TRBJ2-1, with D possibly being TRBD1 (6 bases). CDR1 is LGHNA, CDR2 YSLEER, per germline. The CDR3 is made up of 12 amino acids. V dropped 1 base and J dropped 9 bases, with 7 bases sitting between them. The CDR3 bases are TGCGCCAGCAGCCAAGCGGACAGTGAGCAGTTCTTC. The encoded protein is CASSQADSEQFF.

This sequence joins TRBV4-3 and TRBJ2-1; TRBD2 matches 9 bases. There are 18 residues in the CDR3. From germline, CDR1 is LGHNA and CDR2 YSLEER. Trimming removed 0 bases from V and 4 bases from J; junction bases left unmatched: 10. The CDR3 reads CASSQEIAGAGAYNEQFF. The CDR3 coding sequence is TGCGCCAGCAGCCAAGAGATAGCGGGAGCCGGGGCATACAATGAGCAGTTCTTC.

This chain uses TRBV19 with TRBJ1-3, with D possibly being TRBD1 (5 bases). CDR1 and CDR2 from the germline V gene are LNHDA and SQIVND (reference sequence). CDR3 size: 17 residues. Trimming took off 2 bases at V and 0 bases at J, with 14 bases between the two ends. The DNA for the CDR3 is TGTGCCAGTAGTATAACAGGTGCCGGGAGCTCTGGAAACACCATATATTTT. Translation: CASSITGAGSSGNTIYF.

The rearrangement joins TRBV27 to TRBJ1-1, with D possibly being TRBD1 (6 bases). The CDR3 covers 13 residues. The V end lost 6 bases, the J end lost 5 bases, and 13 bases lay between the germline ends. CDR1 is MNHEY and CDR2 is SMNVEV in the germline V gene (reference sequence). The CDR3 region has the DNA TGTGCCAGCAGGCCCCCAGGGGTGACTGAAGCTTTCTTT. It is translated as CASRPPGVTEAFF.

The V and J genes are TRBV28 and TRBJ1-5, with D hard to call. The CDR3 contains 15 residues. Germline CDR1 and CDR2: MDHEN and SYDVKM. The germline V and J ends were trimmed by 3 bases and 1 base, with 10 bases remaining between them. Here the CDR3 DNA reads TGTGCCAGCAGTTTGGGCACCTGGAGCAATCAGCCCCAGCATTTT. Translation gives CASSLGTWSNQPQHF.